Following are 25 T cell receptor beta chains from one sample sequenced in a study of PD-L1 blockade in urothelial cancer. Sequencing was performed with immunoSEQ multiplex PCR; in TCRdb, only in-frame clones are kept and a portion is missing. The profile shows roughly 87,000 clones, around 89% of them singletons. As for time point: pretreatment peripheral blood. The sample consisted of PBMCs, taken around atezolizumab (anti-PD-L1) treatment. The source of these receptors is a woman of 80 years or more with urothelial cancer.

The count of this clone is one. The chain's CDR3 is CASASGGLGNQPQHF. CDR3 nucleotides: TGTGCCAGCGCATCGGGGGGGTTAGGCAATCAGCCCCAGCATTTT. The V call is TRBV28, the J call TRBJ1-5; TRBD1 might be the D (5 bases). CDR1 is MDHEN, CDR2 SYDVKM, per germline. The V end was cut by 8 bases, the J end by 2 bases, with 16 bases between. The CDR3 totals 15 residues.

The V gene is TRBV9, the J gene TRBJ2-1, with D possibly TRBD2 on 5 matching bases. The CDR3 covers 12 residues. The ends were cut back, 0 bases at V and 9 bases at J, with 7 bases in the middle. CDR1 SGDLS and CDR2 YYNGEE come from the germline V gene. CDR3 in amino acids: CASSVGRAEQFF. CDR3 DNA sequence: TGTGCCAGCAGCGTAGGGCGGGCTGAGCAGTTCTTC.

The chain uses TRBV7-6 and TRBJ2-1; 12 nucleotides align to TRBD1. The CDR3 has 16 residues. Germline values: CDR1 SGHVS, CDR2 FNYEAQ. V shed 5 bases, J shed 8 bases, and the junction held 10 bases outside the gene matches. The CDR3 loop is CASSATTGTGGDEQFF. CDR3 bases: TGTGCCAGCAGCGCGACGACCGGGACAGGGGGCGATGAGCAGTTCTTC.

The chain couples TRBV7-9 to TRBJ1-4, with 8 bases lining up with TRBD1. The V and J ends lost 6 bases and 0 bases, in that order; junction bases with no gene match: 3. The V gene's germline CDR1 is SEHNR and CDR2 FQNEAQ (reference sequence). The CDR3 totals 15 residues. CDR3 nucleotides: TGTGCCAGCAGTTCGGACAGGGCAACTAATGAAAAACTGTTTTTT. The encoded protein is CASSSDRATNEKLFF.

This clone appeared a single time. CDR3 sequence (DNA): TGTGCCAGCAGTTTATCGTGGGCCACCCAAGAGACCCAGTACTTC. Amino acid sequence: CASSLSWATQETQYF. The chain is built from TRBV27 and TRBJ2-5; D ambiguous. CDR1 and CDR2 from the germline V gene are MNHEY and SMNVEV (reference sequence). Between the trimmed V and J ends, which lost 0 bases and 1 base, there was a span of 9 bases. This CDR3 spans 15 amino acids.

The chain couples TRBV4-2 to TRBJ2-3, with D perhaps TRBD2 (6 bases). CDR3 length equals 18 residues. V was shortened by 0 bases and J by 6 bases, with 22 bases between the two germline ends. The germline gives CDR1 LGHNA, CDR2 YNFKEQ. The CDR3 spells CASSQELLGRGTSDTQYF. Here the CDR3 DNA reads TGTGCCAGCAGCCAAGAATTACTCGGGAGAGGGACGTCTGATACGCAGTATTTT.

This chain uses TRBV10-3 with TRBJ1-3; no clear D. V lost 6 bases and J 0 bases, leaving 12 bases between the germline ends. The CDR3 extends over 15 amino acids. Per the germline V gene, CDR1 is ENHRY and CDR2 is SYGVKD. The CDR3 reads CAISSGIVSGNTIYF. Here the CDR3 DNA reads TGTGCCATCAGCAGCGGGATCGTCTCTGGAAACACCATATATTTT.

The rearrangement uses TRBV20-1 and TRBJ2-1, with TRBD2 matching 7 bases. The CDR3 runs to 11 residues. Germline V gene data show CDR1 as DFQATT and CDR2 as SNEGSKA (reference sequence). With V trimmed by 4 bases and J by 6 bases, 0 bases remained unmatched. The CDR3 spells CSATGGNEQFF. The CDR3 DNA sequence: TGCAGTGCTACGGGGGGCAATGAGCAGTTCTTC.

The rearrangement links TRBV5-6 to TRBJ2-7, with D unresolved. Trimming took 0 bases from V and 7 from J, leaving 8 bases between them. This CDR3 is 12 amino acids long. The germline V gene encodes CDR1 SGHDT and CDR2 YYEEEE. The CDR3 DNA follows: TGTGCCAGCAGCTTGGCCGCCAGGGAGCAGTACTTC. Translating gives CASSLAAREQYF.

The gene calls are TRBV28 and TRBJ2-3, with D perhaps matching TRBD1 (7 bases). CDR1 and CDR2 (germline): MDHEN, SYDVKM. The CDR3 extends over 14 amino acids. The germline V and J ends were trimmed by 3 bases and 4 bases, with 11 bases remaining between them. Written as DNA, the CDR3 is TGTGCCAGCAGTTTGGGCAGGGGGGCAGATACGCAGTATTTT. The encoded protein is CASSLGRGADTQYF.

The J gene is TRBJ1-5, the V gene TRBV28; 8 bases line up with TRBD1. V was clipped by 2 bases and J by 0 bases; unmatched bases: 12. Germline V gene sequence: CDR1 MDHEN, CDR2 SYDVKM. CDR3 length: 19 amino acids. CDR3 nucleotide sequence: TGTGCCAGCAGTTTACGCAGCAGGGGGCTTACTTATAGCAATCAGCCCCAGCATTTT. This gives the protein CASSLRSRGLTYSNQPQHF.

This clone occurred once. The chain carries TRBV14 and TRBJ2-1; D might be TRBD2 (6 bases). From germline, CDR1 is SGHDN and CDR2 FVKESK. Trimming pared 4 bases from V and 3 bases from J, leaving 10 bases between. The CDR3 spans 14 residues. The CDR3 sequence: CASSRGLLYNEQFF. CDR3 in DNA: TGTGCCAGCAGCCGGGGACTTCTCTACAATGAGCAGTTCTTC.

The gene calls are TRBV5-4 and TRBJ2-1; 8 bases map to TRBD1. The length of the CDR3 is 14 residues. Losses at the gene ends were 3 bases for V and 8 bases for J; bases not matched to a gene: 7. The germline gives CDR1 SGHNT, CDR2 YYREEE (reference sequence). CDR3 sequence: CASSSFGTGDEQFF. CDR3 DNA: TGTGCCAGCAGCTCATTCGGGACAGGAGATGAGCAGTTCTTC.

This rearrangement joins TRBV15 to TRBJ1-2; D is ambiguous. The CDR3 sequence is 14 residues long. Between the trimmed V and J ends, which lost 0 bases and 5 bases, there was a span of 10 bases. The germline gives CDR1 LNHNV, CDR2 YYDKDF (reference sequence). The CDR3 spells CATSRDPGGYGYTF. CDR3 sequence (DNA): TGTGCCACCAGCAGAGATCCTGGCGGGTATGGCTACACCTTC.

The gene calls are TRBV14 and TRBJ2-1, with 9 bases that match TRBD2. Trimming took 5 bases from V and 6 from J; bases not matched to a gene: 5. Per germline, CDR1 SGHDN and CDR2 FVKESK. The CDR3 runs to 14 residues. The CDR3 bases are TGTGCCAGCAGCTCGGGACTAGCAGTCAATGAGCAGTTCTTC. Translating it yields CASSSGLAVNEQFF.

CDR3 sequence (DNA): TGTGCCAGCAGCCTATCACGATTGACACCTTCCTACGAGCAGTACTTC. It encodes CASSLSRLTPSYEQYF. This chain uses TRBV11-2 with TRBJ2-7; no reliable D call. Germline CDR1 SGHAT, CDR2 FQNNGV. The ends were cut back, 5 bases at V and 1 base at J, with 18 bases in the middle. The CDR3 is 16 residues long.

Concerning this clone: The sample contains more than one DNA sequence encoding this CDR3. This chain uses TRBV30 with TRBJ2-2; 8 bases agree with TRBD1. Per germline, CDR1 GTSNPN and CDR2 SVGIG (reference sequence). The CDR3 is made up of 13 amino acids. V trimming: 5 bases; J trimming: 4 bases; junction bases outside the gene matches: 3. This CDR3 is CAWRTGGTGELFF. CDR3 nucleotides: TGTGCCTGGCGTACAGGGGGCACCGGGGAGCTGTTTTTT.

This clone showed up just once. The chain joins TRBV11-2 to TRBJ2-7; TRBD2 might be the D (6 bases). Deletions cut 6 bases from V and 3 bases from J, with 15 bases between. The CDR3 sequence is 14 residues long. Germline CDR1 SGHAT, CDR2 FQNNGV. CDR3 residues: CASSLDGGGYEQYF. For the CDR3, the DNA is TGTGCCAGCAGTTTGGACGGGGGAGGCTACGAGCAGTACTTC.

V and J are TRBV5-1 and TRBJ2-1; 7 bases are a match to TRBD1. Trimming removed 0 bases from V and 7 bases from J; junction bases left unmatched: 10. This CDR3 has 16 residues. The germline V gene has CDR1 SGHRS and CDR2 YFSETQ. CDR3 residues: CASSLEGASWGNEQFF. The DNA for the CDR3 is TGCGCCAGCAGCTTGGAGGGGGCGTCCTGGGGGAATGAGCAGTTCTTC.

The CDR3 DNA follows: TGTGCCAGCAGCAGAGCGAACCAGGGAGGTACCGGGGAGCTGTTTTTT. Translating gives CASSRANQGGTGELFF. The chain uses TRBV11-2 and TRBJ2-2, with D tentatively TRBD2 (6 bases). V shed 5 bases and J shed 5 bases, with 18 bases lying between them. The CDR3 runs to 16 residues. Germline CDR1 is SGHAT and CDR2 is FQNNGV.

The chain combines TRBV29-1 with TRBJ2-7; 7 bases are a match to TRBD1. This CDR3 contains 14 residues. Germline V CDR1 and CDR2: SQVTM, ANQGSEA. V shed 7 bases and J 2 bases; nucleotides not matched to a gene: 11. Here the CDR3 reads CSAIRTGGTYEQYF. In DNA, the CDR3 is TGCAGCGCCATCAGGACAGGAGGAACCTACGAGCAGTACTTC.

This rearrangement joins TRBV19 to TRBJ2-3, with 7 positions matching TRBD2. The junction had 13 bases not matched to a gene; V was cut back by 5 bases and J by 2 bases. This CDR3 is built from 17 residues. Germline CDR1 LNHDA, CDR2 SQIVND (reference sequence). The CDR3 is CASSSLTSLSHTDTQYF. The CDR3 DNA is TGTGCCAGTAGTTCCTTGACTAGCTTGAGTCACACAGATACGCAGTATTTT.

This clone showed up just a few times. This CDR3 reads CASRGQANTGELFF. As DNA, the CDR3 is TGTGCCAGCCGAGGACAGGCGAACACCGGGGAGCTGTTTTTT. J is TRBJ2-2 and V is TRBV9, with 7 positions matching TRBD1. CDR1 is SGDLS, CDR2 YYNGEE, per germline. This CDR3 is built from 14 residues. V was pared by 7 bases and J by 0 bases, with 3 bases of the junction left unmatched.

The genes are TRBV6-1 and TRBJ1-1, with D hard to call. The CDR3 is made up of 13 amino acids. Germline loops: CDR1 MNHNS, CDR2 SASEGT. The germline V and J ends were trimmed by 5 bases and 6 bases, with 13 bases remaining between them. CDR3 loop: CASSILYISEAFF. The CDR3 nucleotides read TGTGCCAGCAGTATATTGTATATCTCTGAAGCTTTCTTT.

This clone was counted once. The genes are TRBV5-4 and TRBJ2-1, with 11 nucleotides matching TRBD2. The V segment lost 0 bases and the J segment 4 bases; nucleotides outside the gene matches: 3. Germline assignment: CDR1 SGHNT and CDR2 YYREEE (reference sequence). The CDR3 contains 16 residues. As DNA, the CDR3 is TGTGCCAGCAGCTTGGGGACTAGCGGGTATTACAATGAGCAGTTCTTC. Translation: CASSLGTSGYYNEQFF.